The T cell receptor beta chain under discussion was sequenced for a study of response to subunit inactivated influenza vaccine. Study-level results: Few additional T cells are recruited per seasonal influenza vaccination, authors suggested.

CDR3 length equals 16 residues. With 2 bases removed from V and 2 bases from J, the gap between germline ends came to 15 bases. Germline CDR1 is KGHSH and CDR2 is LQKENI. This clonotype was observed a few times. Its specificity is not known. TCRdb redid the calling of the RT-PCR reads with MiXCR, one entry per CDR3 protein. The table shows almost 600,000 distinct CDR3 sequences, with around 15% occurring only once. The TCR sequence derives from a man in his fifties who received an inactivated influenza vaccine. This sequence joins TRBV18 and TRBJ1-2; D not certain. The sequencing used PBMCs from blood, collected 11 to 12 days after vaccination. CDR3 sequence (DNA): TGTGCCAGCTCACCATCCCTAGACACTTTCAACTATGGCTACACCTTC. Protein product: CASSPSLDTFNYGYTF.